This T cell receptor beta chain was retrieved from a study of blood T cell repertoires in COVID-19. Turning to the study itself: COVID-19 samples collected from the United States, Italy and Spain covered acute and convalescent phases. Nucleic acid was either cDNA or gDNA, and it came from T cells, B-cell-depleted T cells, or PBMCs.

In regard to this clone: Germline and junction disagree at one end, which may indicate a read error.

The CDR3 contains 18 residues. Germline loops: CDR1 SNHLY, CDR2 FYNNEI. Methods used by the authors: Amplified reference gene primers provided the basis for estimating nucleated cell counts. Measured with immunoSEQ multiplex PCR; TCRdb has only the in-frame clones, and not every one. D and trimming were read from the DNA, whereas the V and J calls and clone size are those reported in that table. The repertoire holds about 87,000 clones, approximately 89% seen once, with approximately 7.4% in the top ten. The sequenced material came from peripheral blood. The chain recombines TRBV2 with TRBJ1-4; 11 positions agree with TRBD1. This receptor was obtained from a human donor with acute or convalescent COVID-19. The donor label of this sample is uncertain. CDR3 amino acids: CASREGTGGSRANEKLFF. The CDR3 DNA reads TGTGCCAGCAGAGAAGGGACAGGGGGAAGTAGGGCTAATGAAAAACTGTTTTTT.